Listed below are T cell receptor beta chains from one sample, sequenced in a study of CD4 T cells in relation to SARS-CoV-2 and coronaviruses. Profiling relied on immunoSEQ multiplex PCR, and the TCRdb table lists in-frame clones only, not all of them. Here the sample spans approximately 70,000 clones, roughly 93% being singletons. Sequencing was carried out using naive CD4+ T cells from PBMCs. All receptors derive from a human donor in good health. The CDR3 runs from the conserved cysteine through the conserved F or W. A D gene is named only where the DNA matches it firmly. Clone size is stated in some rows and not others, as once, few, many or a class when expanded.

>TRBJ2-3|-|TRBV28|-
CASRTTGSTDTQYF
TGTGCCAGCAGGACTACGGGTAGCACAGATACGCAGTATTTT
>TRBJ2-2|-|TRBV30|-
CAWSWGAVDTGELFF
TGTGCCTGGAGCTGGGGGGCGGTGGACACCGGGGAGCTGTTTTTT
>TRBJ2-5|-|TRBV5-5|-
CASSFPQTTANQETQYF
TGTGCCAGCAGCTTCCCCCAAACCACAGCGAACCAAGAGACCCAGTACTTC
>TRBJ2-1|-|TRBV9|-
CASSVVPSNEQFF
TGTGCCAGCAGCGTAGTCCCTAGCAATGAGCAGTTCTTC
>TRBJ2-1|TRBD2|TRBV11-2|-
CASSLAGGYNEQFF
TGTGCCAGCAGCTTAGCGGGGGGTTACAATGAGCAGTTCTTC
>TRBJ2-5|TRBD2|TRBV5-1|-
CASSSRGSGTETQYF
TGCGCCAGCAGCTCCAGGGGTAGCGGGACAGAGACCCAGTACTTC
>TRBJ1-1|-|TRBV9|-
CASSVGEGRGNTEAFF
TGTGCCAGCAGCGTAGGGGAGGGACGTGGGAACACTGAAGCTTTCTTT
>TRBJ2-5|TRBD1|TRBV5-1|-
CASSSGQGARETQYF
TGCGCCAGCAGCTCGGGACAGGGGGCACGAGAGACCCAGTACTTC
>TRBJ2-1|TRBD1|TRBV3-1/TRBV3-2|-
CASSQLDRGNEQFF
TGTGCCAGCAGCCAACTCGACAGGGGAAATGAGCAGTTCTTC
>TRBJ1-5|-|TRBV28|-
CASSRPRASNNQPQHF
TGTGCCAGCAGTCGACCAAGAGCATCAAATAATCAGCCCCAGCATTTT
>TRBJ2-3|-|TRBV30|-
CAWEAAPMTTDTQYF
TGTGCCTGGGAGGCGGCACCCATGACCACAGATACGCAGTATTTT
>TRBJ2-2|-|TRBV7-2|-
CARRRDSLTGELFF
TGTGCCAGGAGGAGGGACAGCCTGACCGGGGAGCTGTTTTTT
>TRBJ2-3|-|TRBV5-1|-
CASSLRPGPGDTQYF
TGCGCCAGCAGCTTACGTCCGGGGCCGGGCGATACGCAGTATTTT
>TRBJ1-1|-|TRBV27|-
CASSLQMNTEAFF
TGTGCCAGCAGTTTACAGATGAACACTGAAGCTTTCTTT
>TRBJ2-1|TRBD2|TRBV6-2/TRBV6-3|-
CASSSRLAGDSEQFF
TGTGCCAGCAGTAGCCGGCTAGCGGGGGATTCTGAGCAGTTCTTC
>TRBJ1-6|-|TRBV5-5|-
CASSQTGDVNNSPLHF
TGTGCCAGCAGCCAGACAGGTGATGTGAATAATTCACCCCTCCACTTT
>TRBJ2-5|-|TRBV11-1|-
CASSVDSYQETQYF
TGTGCCAGCAGCGTGGACAGCTACCAAGAGACCCAGTACTTC
>TRBJ1-5|-|TRBV12-5|-
CASGSSSGPQHF
TGTGCTAGTGGCTCCTCATCAGGGCCCCAGCATTTT
>TRBJ2-3|-|TRBV12-5|-
CASSSGTMSTDTQYF
TGTGCTAGTAGTTCGGGGACAATGAGCACAGATACGCAGTATTTT
>TRBJ2-7|-|TRBV14|-
CASSQRVQSSYEQYF
TGTGCCAGCAGCCAAAGGGTGCAGAGCTCCTACGAGCAGTACTTC
>TRBJ2-3|-|TRBV5-1|-
CASSSNPRKGSDTQYF
TGCGCCAGCAGCTCCAACCCCAGGAAGGGCTCAGATACGCAGTATTTT
>TRBJ1-5|TRBD1|TRBV12-3/TRBV12-4|-
CASSLGQGAGHF
TGTGCCAGCAGTTTGGGTCAGGGGGCTGGGCATTTT
>TRBJ1-5|TRBD1|TRBV2|few
CASSGGQFWSQHF
TGTGCCAGCAGTGGGGGACAGTTCTGGTCCCAGCATTTT
>TRBJ2-1|-|TRBV7-2|-
CASSLMISFRQFF
TGTGCCAGCAGCTTAATGATTTCATTTCGGCAGTTCTTC
>TRBJ2-1|-|TRBV24-1|-
CATSDFSGVSYNEQFF
TGTGCCACCAGTGATTTCTCAGGGGTCTCCTACAATGAGCAGTTCTTC
>TRBJ1-6|-|TRBV9|-
CASSVRELNNSPLHF
TGTGCCAGCAGCGTCAGGGAATTGAATAATTCACCCCTCCACTTT
>TRBJ2-2|-|TRBV25-1|-
CASSAPAARTGELFF
TGTGCCAGCAGTGCCCCGGCTGCCCGCACCGGGGAGCTGTTTTTT
>TRBJ1-6|-|TRBV27|-
CASSQRRVGRGNSPLHF
TGTGCCAGCAGCCAACGGAGGGTAGGACGCGGGAATTCACCCCTCCACTTT
>TRBJ2-7|-|TRBV7-2|-
CASSPRPGAYEQYF
TGTGCCAGCAGCCCACGTCCAGGCGCATACGAGCAGTACTTC
>TRBJ1-1|TRBD1|TRBV7-2|-
CASSLVGTGGMNTEAFF
TGTGCCAGCAGCTTAGTGGGGACAGGGGGTATGAACACTGAAGCTTTCTTT
>TRBJ2-3|-|TRBV6-5|-
CASSQTPADTQYF
TGTGCCAGCAGTCAAACTCCAGCAGATACGCAGTATTTT
>TRBJ1-1|-|TRBV20-1|-
CSASNRLGMTEAFF
TGCAGTGCTAGTAACCGGCTGGGGATGACTGAAGCTTTCTTT
>TRBJ2-5|-|TRBV6-2/TRBV6-3|-
CASSTPDSAGVETQYF
TGTGCCAGCAGTACCCCGGACAGCGCCGGGGTCGAGACCCAGTACTTC
>TRBJ1-2|TRBD1|TRBV23-1|-
CASSQFGGQDRYGYTF
TGCGCCAGCAGTCAATTTGGGGGACAGGATCGCTATGGCTACACCTTC
>TRBJ2-3|-|TRBV15|once
CATSREWGGTASTDTQYF
TGTGCCACCAGCAGAGAGTGGGGCGGGACAGCTAGCACAGATACGCAGTATTTT
>TRBJ2-3|TRBD2|TRBV5-1|-
CASGWGQRGDTQYF
TGCGCCAGCGGCTGGGGTCAGCGGGGGGATACGCAGTATTTT
>TRBJ1-1|-|TRBV29-1|few
CSQGGDMNTEAFF
TGCAGCCAAGGCGGCGACATGAACACTGAAGCTTTCTTT
>TRBJ1-1|-|TRBV5-1|-
CASSLAQVGNTEAFF
TGCGCCAGCAGCTTGGCCCAGGTGGGGAACACTGAAGCTTTCTTT
>TRBJ1-4|-|TRBV7-6|-
CASSLRQRHNEKLFF
TGTGCCAGCAGCTTAAGGCAACGGCATAATGAAAAACTGTTTTTT
>TRBJ2-2|-|TRBV7-8|-
CASSQQGTGELFF
TGTGCCAGCAGCCAGCAGGGGACCGGGGAGCTGTTTTTT
>TRBJ2-2|-|TRBV24-1|-
CATSDPRGRTGELFF
TGTGCCACCAGTGATCCCCGTGGCCGCACCGGGGAGCTGTTTTTT
>TRBJ2-3|TRBD1|TRBV6-2/TRBV6-3|-
CASSRRTGSTDTQYF
TGTGCCAGCAGCCGGCGGACAGGGAGCACAGATACGCAGTATTTT
>TRBJ1-2|-|TRBV3-1/TRBV3-2|-
CASSQEVTYSTARGYTF
TGTGCCAGCAGCCAAGAGGTAACCTACTCCACCGCGAGAGGCTACACCTTC
>TRBJ1-1|-|TRBV6-5|-
CASSYGVGGTEAFF
TGTGCCAGCAGTTACGGGGTTGGGGGAACTGAAGCTTTCTTT
>TRBJ2-2|TRBD1|TRBV30|-
CAWSLHRGLNTGELFF
TGTGCCTGGAGCCTACACAGGGGGTTAAACACCGGGGAGCTGTTTTTT